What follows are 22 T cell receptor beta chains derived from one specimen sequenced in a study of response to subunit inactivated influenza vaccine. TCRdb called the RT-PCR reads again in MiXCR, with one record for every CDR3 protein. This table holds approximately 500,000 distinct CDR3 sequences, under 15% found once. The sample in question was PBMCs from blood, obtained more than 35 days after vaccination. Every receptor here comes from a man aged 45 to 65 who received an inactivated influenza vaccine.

The CDR3 DNA reads TGTGCCAGCCTTGACATTTCCTACAATGAGCAGTTCTTC. The encoded protein is CASLDISYNEQFF. The genes are TRBV12-3 or TRBV12-4 and TRBJ2-1, with D uncertain. V was trimmed by 8 bases and J by 1 base, leaving 9 bases between them. This CDR3 comprises 13 residues.

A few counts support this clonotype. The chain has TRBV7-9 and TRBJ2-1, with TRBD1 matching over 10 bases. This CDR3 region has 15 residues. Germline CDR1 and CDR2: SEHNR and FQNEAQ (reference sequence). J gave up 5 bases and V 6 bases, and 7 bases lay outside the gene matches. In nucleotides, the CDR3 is TGTGCCAGCAGTCCTCGGGACAGGGGTCACAATGAGCAGTTCTTC. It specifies CASSPRDRGHNEQFF. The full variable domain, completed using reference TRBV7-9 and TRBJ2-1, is DTGVSQNPRHKITKRGQNVTFRCDPISEHNRLYWYRQTLGQGPEFLTYFQNEAQLEKSRLLSDRFSAERPKGSFSTLEIQRTEQGDSAMYLCASSPRDRGHNEQFFGPGTRLTVL.

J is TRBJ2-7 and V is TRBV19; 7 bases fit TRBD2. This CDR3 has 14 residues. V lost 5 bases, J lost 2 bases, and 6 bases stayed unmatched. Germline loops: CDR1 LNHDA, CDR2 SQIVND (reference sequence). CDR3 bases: TGTGCCAGTAGTGACCTAGCGGAAGCCTACGAGCAGTACTTC. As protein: CASSDLAEAYEQYF.

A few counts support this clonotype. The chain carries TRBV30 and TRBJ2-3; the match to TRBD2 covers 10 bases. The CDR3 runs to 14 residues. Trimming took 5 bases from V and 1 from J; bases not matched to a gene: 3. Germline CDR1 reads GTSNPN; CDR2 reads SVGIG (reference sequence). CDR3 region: CAWSGLARTDTQYF. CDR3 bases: TGTGCCTGGTCGGGACTAGCGCGCACAGATACGCAGTATTTT.

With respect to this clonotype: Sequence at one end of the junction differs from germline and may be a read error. The CDR3 is CTSSTEDFRASNEQFF. The CDR3 DNA sequence: TGTACCAGCAGCACGGAGGACTTCCGAGCTTCCAATGAGCAGTTCTTC. The genes are TRBV7-6 and TRBJ2-1, with TRBD2 as a possible D gene (5 bases). CDR1 and CDR2 from the germline V gene are SGHVS and FNYEAQ. The CDR3 runs 16 residues.

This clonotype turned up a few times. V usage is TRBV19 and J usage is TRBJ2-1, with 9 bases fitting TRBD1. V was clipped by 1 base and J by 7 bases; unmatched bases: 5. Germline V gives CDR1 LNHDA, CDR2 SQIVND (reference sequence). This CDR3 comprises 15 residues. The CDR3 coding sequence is TGTGCCAGTAGTATAGTAGGACAGGGGTATAATGAGCAGTTCTTC. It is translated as CASSIVGQGYNEQFF. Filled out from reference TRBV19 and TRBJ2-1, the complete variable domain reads DGGITQSPKYLFRKEGQNVTLSCEQNLNHDAMYWYRQDPGQGLRLIYYSQIVNDFQKGDIAEGYSVSREKKESFPLTVTSAQKNPTAFYLCASSIVGQGYNEQFFGPGTRLTVL.

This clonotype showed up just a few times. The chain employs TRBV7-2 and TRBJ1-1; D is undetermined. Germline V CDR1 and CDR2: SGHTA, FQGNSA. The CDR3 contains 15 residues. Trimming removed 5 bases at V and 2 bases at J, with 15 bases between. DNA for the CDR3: TGTGCCAGCAGCCTCCGCTTGGGCTCCAACACTGAAGCTTTCTTT. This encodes CASSLRLGSNTEAFF.

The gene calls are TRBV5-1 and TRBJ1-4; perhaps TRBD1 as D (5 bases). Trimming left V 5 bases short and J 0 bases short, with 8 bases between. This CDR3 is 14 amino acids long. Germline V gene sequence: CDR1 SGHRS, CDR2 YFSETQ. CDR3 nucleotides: TGCGCCAGCAGAACGACAGCAACTAATGAAAAACTGTTTTTT. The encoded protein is CASRTTATNEKLFF.

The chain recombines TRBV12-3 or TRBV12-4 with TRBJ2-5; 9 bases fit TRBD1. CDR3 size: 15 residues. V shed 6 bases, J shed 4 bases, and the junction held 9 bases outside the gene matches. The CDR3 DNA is TGTGCCAGCAGGCCGGGACAGGGTTTGGGAGAGACCCAGTACTTC. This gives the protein CASRPGQGLGETQYF.

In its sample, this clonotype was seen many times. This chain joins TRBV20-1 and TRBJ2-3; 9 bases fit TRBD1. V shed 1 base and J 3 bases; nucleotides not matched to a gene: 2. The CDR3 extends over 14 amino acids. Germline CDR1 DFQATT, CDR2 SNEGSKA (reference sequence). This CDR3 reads CSARAGTGTDTQYF. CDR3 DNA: TGCAGTGCTAGAGCCGGGACAGGGACAGATACGCAGTATTTT.

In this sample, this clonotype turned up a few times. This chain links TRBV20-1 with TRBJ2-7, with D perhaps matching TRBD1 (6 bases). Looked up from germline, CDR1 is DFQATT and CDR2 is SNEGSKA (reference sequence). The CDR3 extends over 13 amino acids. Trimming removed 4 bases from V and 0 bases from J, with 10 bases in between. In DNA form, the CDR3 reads TGCAGTGCTATCAAGGACAGCTCCTACGAGCAGTACTTC. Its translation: CSAIKDSSYEQYF.

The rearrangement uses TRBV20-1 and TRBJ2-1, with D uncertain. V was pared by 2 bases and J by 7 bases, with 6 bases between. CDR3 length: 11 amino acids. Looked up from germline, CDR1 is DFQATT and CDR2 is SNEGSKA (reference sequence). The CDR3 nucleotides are TGCAGTGCTAGACGGCGGAATGAGCAGTTCTTC. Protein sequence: CSARRRNEQFF.

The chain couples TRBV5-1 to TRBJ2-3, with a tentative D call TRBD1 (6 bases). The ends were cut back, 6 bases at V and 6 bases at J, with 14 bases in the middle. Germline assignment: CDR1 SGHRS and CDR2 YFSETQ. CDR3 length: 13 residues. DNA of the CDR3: TGCGCCAGCACGGACAGCGTGAAGGATACGCAGTATTTT. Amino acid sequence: CASTDSVKDTQYF. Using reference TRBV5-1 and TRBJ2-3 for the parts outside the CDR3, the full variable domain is KAGVTQTPRYLIKTRGQQVTLSCSPISGHRSVSWYQQTPGQGLQFLFEYFSETQRNKGNFPGRFSGRQFSNSRSEMNVSTLELGDSALYLCASTDSVKDTQYFGPGTRLTVL.

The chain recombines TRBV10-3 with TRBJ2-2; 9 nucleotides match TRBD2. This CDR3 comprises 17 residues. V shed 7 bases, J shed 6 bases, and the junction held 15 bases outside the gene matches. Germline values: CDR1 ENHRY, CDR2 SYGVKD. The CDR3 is CAITPFAGGGRSGELFF. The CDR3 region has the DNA TGTGCCATCACCCCGTTTGCGGGGGGGGGTAGATCCGGGGAGCTGTTTTTT.

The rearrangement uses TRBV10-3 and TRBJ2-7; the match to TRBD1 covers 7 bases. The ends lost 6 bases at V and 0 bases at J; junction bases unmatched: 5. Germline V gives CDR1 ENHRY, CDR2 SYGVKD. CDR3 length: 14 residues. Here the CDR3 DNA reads TGTGCCATCAGCGGACAGGCAAACTCCTACGAGCAGTACTTC. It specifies CAISGQANSYEQYF.

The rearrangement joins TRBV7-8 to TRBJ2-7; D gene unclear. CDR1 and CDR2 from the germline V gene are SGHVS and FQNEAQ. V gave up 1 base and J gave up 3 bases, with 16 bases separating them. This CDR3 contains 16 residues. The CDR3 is CASSLGGILNGYEQYF. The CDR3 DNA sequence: TGTGCCAGCAGCTTAGGAGGTATCCTCAACGGCTACGAGCAGTACTTC.

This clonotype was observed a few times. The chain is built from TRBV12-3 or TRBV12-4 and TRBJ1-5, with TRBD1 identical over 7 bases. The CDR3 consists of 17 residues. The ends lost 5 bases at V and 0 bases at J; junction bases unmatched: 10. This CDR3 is CASSPIDRDLSNQPQHF. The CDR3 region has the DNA TGTGCCAGCAGTCCTATCGACAGGGACCTTAGCAATCAGCCCCAGCATTTT.

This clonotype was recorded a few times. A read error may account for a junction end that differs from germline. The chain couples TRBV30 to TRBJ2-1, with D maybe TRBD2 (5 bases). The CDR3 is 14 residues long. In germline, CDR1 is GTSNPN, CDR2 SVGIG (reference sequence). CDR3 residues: CAWSREGLYIEQFF. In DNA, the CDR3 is TGTGCCTGGAGCCGGGAAGGGTTGTACATTGAGCAGTTCTTC.

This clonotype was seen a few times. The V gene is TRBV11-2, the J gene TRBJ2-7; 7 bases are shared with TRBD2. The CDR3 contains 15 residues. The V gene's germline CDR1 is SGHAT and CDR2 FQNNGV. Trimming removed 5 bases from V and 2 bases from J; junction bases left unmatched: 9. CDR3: CASSSSLAAPYEQYF. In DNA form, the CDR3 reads TGTGCCAGCAGCAGTAGTCTAGCGGCACCCTACGAGCAGTACTTC.

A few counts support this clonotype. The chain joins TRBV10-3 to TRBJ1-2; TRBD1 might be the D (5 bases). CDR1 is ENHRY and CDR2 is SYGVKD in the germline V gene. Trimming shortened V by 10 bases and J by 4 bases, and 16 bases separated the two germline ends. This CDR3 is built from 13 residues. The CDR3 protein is CARSRGEGYGYTF. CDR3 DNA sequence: TGTGCCAGAAGCCGGGGGGAAGGCTATGGCTACACCTTC.

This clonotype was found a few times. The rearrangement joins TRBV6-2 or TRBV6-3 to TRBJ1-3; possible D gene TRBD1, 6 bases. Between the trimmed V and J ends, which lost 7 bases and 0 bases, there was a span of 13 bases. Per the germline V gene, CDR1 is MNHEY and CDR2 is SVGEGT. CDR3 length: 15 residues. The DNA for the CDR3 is TGTGCCAGCAACTTTCGGACAGCCTCTGGAAACACCATATATTTT. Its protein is CASNFRTASGNTIYF.

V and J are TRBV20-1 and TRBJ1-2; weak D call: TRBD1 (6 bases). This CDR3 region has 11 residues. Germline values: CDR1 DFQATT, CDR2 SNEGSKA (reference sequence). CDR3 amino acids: CSYWEGDGYTF. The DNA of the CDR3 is TGCAGCTATTGGGAGGGGGATGGCTACACCTTC.